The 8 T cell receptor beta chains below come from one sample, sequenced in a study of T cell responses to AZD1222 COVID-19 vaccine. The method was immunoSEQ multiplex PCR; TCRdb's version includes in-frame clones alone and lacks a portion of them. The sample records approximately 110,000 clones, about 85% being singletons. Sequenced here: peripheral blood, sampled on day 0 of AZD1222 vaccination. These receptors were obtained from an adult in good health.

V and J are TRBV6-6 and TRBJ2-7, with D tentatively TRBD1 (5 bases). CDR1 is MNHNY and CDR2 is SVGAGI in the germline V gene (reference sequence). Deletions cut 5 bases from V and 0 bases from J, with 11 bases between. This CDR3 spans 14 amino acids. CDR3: CASSATRVSYEQYF. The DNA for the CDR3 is TGTGCCAGCAGTGCGACCAGGGTCTCCTACGAGCAGTACTTC.

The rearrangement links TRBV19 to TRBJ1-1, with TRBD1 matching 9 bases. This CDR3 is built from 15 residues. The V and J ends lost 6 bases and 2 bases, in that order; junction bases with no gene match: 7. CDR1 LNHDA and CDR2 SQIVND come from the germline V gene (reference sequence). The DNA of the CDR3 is TGTGCCAGTAGATCCGGGACAGGGACTAACACTGAAGCTTTCTTT. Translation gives CASRSGTGTNTEAFF.

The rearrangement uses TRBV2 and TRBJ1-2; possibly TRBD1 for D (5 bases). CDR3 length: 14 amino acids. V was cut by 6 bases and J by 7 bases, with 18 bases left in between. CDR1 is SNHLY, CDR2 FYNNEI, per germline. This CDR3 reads CASSVLGGTGGYTF. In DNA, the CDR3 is TGTGCCAGCAGCGTTCTTGGGGGTACGGGTGGCTACACCTTC.

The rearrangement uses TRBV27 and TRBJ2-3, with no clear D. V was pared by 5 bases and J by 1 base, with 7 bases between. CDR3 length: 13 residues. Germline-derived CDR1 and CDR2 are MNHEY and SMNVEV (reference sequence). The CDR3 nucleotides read TGTGCCAGCAGTAGGTGGGGCACAGATACGCAGTATTTT. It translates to CASSRWGTDTQYF.

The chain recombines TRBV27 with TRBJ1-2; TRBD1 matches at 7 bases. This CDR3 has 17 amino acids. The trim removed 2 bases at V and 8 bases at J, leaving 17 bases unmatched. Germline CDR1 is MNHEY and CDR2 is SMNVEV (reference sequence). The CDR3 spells CASSLTPGQSNPQGYTF. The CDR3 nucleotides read TGTGCCAGCAGTTTAACCCCGGGACAGTCGAACCCACAGGGCTACACCTTC.

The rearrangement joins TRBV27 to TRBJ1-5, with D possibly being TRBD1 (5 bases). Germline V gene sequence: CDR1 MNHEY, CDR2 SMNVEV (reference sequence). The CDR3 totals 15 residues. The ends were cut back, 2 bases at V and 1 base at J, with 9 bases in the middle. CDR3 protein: CASSLRQSSNQPQHF. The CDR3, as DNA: TGTGCCAGCAGTTTAAGACAGAGCAGCAATCAGCCCCAGCATTTT.

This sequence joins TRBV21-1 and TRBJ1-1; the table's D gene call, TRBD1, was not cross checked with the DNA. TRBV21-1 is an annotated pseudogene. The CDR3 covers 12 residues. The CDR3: CATWTENTEAFF. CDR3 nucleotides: TGTGCCACCTGGACAGAGAACACTGAAGCTTTCTTT.

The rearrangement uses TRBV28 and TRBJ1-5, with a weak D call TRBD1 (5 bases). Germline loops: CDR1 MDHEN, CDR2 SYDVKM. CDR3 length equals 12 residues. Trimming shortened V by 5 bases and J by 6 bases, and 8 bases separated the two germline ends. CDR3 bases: TGTGCCAGCAGTGGGGGGAGTCAGCCCCAGCATTTT. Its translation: CASSGGSQPQHF.